The 20 T cell receptor beta chains presented below share a single source sample, sequenced in a study of beta chain features in type 1 diabetes. The investigators reverse transcribed all of the isolated RNA, so they sequenced expressed TCRB transcripts. Libraries were prepared by immunoSEQ multiplex PCR; TCRdb keeps only in-frame clonotypes and omits some of them. The sample holds about 360,000 clones, 10% to 15% seen once. Sample: naive CD4+ T cells from blood. The source is a young man in good health.

This sequence joins TRBV5-1 and TRBJ2-3; D is undetermined. The V and J ends lost 0 bases and 2 bases respectively, with 7 bases between them. Germline-derived CDR1 and CDR2 are SGHRS and YFSETQ. This CDR3 is built from 14 residues. The CDR3 region is CASSLGHTTDTQYF. The CDR3 DNA sequence: TGCGCCAGCAGCTTGGGACACACCACAGATACGCAGTATTTT. The full variable domain, with the rest looked up from reference TRBV5-1 and TRBJ2-3, is KAGVTQTPRYLIKTRGQQVTLSCSPISGHRSVSWYQQTPGQGLQFLFEYFSETQRNKGNFPGRFSGRQFSNSRSEMNVSTLELGDSALYLCASSLGHTTDTQYFGPGTRLTVL.

This clone was recorded a few times. The chain employs TRBV28 and TRBJ2-7; D is undetermined. The V end was cut by 8 bases, the J end by 5 bases, with 19 bases between. The V gene's germline CDR1 is MDHEN and CDR2 SYDVKM. The CDR3 totals 14 residues. The CDR3 reads CASRLPTGFNEQYF. The CDR3 DNA is TGTGCCAGCCGCCTGCCTACGGGTTTCAACGAGCAGTACTTC.

The J gene is TRBJ1-1, the V gene TRBV5-4; 11 nucleotides align to TRBD1. The CDR3 covers 14 residues. Germline CDR1 and CDR2: SGHNT and YYREEE (reference sequence). V gave up 3 bases and J gave up 7 bases; unmatched junction bases: 5. The CDR3 coding sequence is TGTGCCAGCAGCTACGGACAGGGGGCCGGTGAAGCTTTCTTT. Residues: CASSYGQGAGEAFF.

This clone has more than one count but fewer than ten. The CDR3: CASSGDREQFF. For the CDR3, the DNA is TGTGCCAGCAGTGGGGACAGGGAGCAGTTCTTC. This chain connects TRBV25-1 to TRBJ2-1, with 8 bases that match TRBD1. The V gene's germline CDR1 is MGHDK and CDR2 SYGVNS. V shed 4 bases and J 10 bases; nucleotides not matched to a gene: 0. The length of the CDR3 is 11 residues.

The chain is built from TRBV2 and TRBJ1-2, with D unresolved. The V end lost 9 bases, the J end lost 5 bases, and 13 bases lay between the germline ends. Germline assignment: CDR1 SNHLY and CDR2 FYNNEI. The CDR3 loop spans 12 amino acids. The CDR3 DNA follows: TGTGCCAGGTGGAGGACTGCGTATGGCTACACCTTC. This encodes CARWRTAYGYTF.

This clone was counted between two and nine times. The V and J genes are TRBV5-4 and TRBJ2-5, with a weak D call TRBD2 (5 bases). Between the trimmed V and J ends, which lost 3 bases and 1 base, there was a span of 13 bases. The length of the CDR3 is 15 residues. CDR1 is SGHNT, CDR2 YYREEE, per germline (reference sequence). The CDR3 coding sequence is TGTGCCAGCAGCTCGGTTATGAGCGGCCAAGAGACCCAGTACTTC. This gives the protein CASSSVMSGQETQYF. The variable domain in full, completed from reference TRBV5-4 and TRBJ2-5, reads ETGVTQSPTHLIKTRGQQVTLRCSSQSGHNTVSWYQQALGQGPQFIFQYYREEENGRGNFPPRFSGLQFPNYSSELNVNALELDDSALYLCASSSVMSGQETQYFGPGTRLLVL.

The rearrangement uses TRBV4-3 and TRBJ2-1; 7 bases agree with TRBD2. CDR1 LGHNA and CDR2 YSLEER come from the germline V gene. The CDR3 loop spans 17 amino acids. V shed 0 bases, J shed 2 bases, and the junction held 7 bases outside the gene matches. The CDR3 sequence is CASSQEPAGSPYNEQFF. Here the CDR3 DNA reads TGCGCCAGCAGCCAAGAACCAGCGGGATCACCCTACAATGAGCAGTTCTTC.

The CDR3 reads CASSPGTGGSYEQYF. DNA for the CDR3: TGCGCCAGCAGCCCCGGGACAGGGGGCTCCTACGAGCAGTACTTC. The V call is TRBV5-1, the J call TRBJ2-7; 11 bases map to TRBD1. Trimming removed 4 bases from V and 0 bases from J; junction bases left unmatched: 3. The CDR3 runs to 15 residues. The germline gives CDR1 SGHRS, CDR2 YFSETQ.

This clone was seen a handful of times. The chain uses TRBV9 and TRBJ2-1; D ambiguous. The CDR3 is 15 residues long. Germline CDR1 and CDR2: SGDLS and YYNGEE. The V gene lost 0 bases and the J gene lost 2 bases, with 9 bases spanning the gap. Here the CDR3 reads CASSVAGQTYNEQFF. CDR3 nucleotides: TGTGCCAGCAGCGTAGCTGGGCAGACCTACAATGAGCAGTTCTTC.

This clone was recorded a few times. The CDR3, as DNA: TGCGCCAGCACCCCTGGAGGTACACGGGGCACCGGGGAGCTGTTTTTT. Amino acids: CASTPGGTRGTGELFF. This sequence joins TRBV5-1 and TRBJ2-2; maybe TRBD2 (5 bases). V lost 6 bases and J lost 4, with 19 bases in between. CDR3 length: 16 amino acids. CDR1 is SGHRS and CDR2 is YFSETQ in the germline V gene.

The chain has TRBV11-1 and TRBJ2-1; TRBD2 agrees at 7 bases. Germline V gives CDR1 SGHAT, CDR2 FQDESV (reference sequence). After removal of 1 base from V and 6 bases from J, the junction contained 3 bases not matched to a gene. The CDR3 covers 14 residues. This chain's CDR3 is CASSLEGGGNEQFF. CDR3 DNA sequence: TGTGCCAGCAGCTTAGAAGGCGGGGGCAATGAGCAGTTCTTC. Using reference TRBV11-1 and TRBJ2-1 for the parts outside the CDR3, the full variable domain is EAEVAQSPRYKITEKSQAVAFWCDPISGHATLYWYRQILGQGPELLVQFQDESVVDDSQLPKDRFSAERLKGVDSTLKIQPAELGDSAMYLCASSLEGGGNEQFFGPGTRLTVL.

A few counts support this clone. The V call is TRBV5-4, the J call TRBJ2-4; TRBD1 might be the D (7 bases). Germline loops: CDR1 SGHNT, CDR2 YYREEE (reference sequence). Trimming pared 4 bases from V and 1 base from J, leaving 12 bases between. The CDR3 length is 15 residues. The CDR3: CASSTPGGAKNIQYF. In nucleotides, the CDR3 is TGTGCCAGCAGCACCCCAGGGGGGGCCAAAAACATTCAGTACTTC.

This clone was seen a handful of times. The chain uses TRBV18 and TRBJ2-7, with TRBD1 as a possible D gene (5 bases). Germline assignment: CDR1 KGHSH and CDR2 LQKENI. Trimming removed 3 bases at V and 5 bases at J, with 8 bases between. The CDR3 has 12 residues. Here the CDR3 reads CASSPLGDEQYF. In DNA, the CDR3 is TGTGCCAGCTCACCCCTAGGGGACGAGCAGTACTTC.

The chain is built from TRBV19 and TRBJ2-1; D remains unclear. Trimming left V 8 bases short and J 8 bases short, with 10 bases between. The CDR3 is 11 residues long. Germline CDR1 reads LNHDA; CDR2 reads SQIVND (reference sequence). CDR3: CASGVSHEQFF. The CDR3 nucleotides read TGTGCCAGTGGAGTTTCGCATGAGCAGTTCTTC. The variable domain in full, with the rest retrieved from reference TRBV19 and TRBJ2-1, is DGGITQSPKYLFRKEGQNVTLSCEQNLNHDAMYWYRQDPGQGLRLIYYSQIVNDFQKGDIAEGYSVSREKKESFPLTVTSAQKNPTAFYLCASGVSHEQFFGPGTRLTVL.

The gene calls are TRBV5-1 and TRBJ2-3; 11 bases fit TRBD2. Germline V gives CDR1 SGHRS, CDR2 YFSETQ. Losses at the gene ends were 4 bases for V and 1 base for J; bases not matched to a gene: 8. This CDR3 has 17 residues. CDR3 sequence: CASSSSGGASGTDTQYF. CDR3 nucleotide sequence: TGCGCCAGCAGCAGTAGCGGGGGGGCCTCAGGCACAGATACGCAGTATTTT.

The gene calls are TRBV5-1 and TRBJ2-7, with 8 bases identical to TRBD2. V shed 4 bases and J 6 bases; nucleotides not matched to a gene: 6. Germline lookup yields CDR1 SGHRS and CDR2 YFSETQ. There are 13 residues in the CDR3. CDR3 nucleotide sequence: TGCGCCAGCAGCCCGACCGGGACTAGCGAGCAGTACTTC. Protein: CASSPTGTSEQYF.

The DNA for the CDR3 is TGTGCCAGCTCACCGGAGGGGGCAAAGGGATATGGCTACACCTTC. Translation: CASSPEGAKGYGYTF. V usage is TRBV18 and J usage is TRBJ1-2; 7 bases align to TRBD1. CDR3 length equals 15 residues. Trimming took 3 bases from V and 5 from J; bases not matched to a gene: 9. Germline CDR1 is KGHSH and CDR2 is LQKENI. The variable domain in full, completed from reference TRBV18 and TRBJ1-2, reads NAGVMQNPRHLVRRRGQEARLRCSPMKGHSHVYWYRQLPEEGLKFMVYLQKENIIDESGMPKERFSAEFPKEGPSILRIQQVVRGDSAAYFCASSPEGAKGYGYTFGSGTRLTVV.

The sample holds a few counts of this clone. J is TRBJ1-2 and V is TRBV7-8; TRBD1 might be the D (6 bases). This CDR3 is built from 15 residues. V lost 4 bases and J 5 bases, leaving 17 bases between the germline ends. The germline V gene has CDR1 SGHVS and CDR2 FQNEAQ. The CDR3 nucleotides read TGTGCCAGCAGCTCCACCGGGACATTAGGGTATGGCTACACCTTC. Translated: CASSSTGTLGYGYTF.

This sequence joins TRBV9 and TRBJ2-7; no clear D. The V and J ends lost 3 bases and 0 bases respectively, with 10 bases between them. The CDR3 is 14 amino acids. Per germline, CDR1 SGDLS and CDR2 YYNGEE. CDR3 DNA sequence: TGTGCCAGCAGCGGAGACATCAGCTCCTACGAGCAGTACTTC. Translating it yields CASSGDISSYEQYF.

The J gene is TRBJ2-6, the V gene TRBV4-2; 7 bases line up with TRBD1. J gave up 2 bases and V 5 bases, and 9 bases lay outside the gene matches. Germline assignment: CDR1 LGHNA and CDR2 YNFKEQ. The CDR3 consists of 17 residues. In DNA form, the CDR3 reads TGTGCCAGCAGCTTGGCCTCCCAGGGGGCTGGGGCCAACGTCCTGACTTTC. Its translation: CASSLASQGAGANVLTF.